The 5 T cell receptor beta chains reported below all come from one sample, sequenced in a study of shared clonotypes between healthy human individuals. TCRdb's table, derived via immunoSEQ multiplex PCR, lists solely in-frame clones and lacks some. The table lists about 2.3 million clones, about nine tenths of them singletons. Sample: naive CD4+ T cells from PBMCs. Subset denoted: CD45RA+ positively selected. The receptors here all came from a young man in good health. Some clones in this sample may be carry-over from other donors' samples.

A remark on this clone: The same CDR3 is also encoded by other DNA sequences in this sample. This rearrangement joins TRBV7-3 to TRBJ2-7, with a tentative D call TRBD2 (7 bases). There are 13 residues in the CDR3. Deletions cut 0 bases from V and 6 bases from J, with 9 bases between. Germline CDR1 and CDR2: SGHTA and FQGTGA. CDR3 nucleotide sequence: TGTGCCAGCAGCTTAACGGGAGGGGGCGAGCAGTACTTC. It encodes CASSLTGGGEQYF. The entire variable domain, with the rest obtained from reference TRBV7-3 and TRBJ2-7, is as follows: GAGVSQTPSNKVTEKGKYVELRCDPISGHTALYWYRQSLGQGPEFLIYFQGTGAADDSGLPNDRFFAVRPEGSVSTLKIQRTERGDSAVYLCASSLTGGGEQYFGPGTRLTVT.

CDR3 amino acids: CASRGTSASYEQYF. The CDR3 nucleotides read TGTGCCAGCAGGGGGACTAGCGCAAGCTACGAGCAGTACTTC. The gene calls are TRBV27 and TRBJ2-7; 10 nucleotides align to TRBD2. The V gene end was trimmed by 6 bases and the J gene end by 3 bases; junction bases not matched to a gene: 5. Per germline, CDR1 MNHEY and CDR2 SMNVEV (reference sequence). The CDR3 loop spans 14 amino acids.

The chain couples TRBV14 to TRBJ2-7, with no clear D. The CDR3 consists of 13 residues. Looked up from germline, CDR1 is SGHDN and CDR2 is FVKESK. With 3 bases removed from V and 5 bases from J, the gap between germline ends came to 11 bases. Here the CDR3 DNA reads TGTGCCAGCAGCCAGACCTTTGGCAACGAGCAGTACTTC. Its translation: CASSQTFGNEQYF. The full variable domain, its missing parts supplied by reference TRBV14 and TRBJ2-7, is EAGVTQFPSHSVIEKGQTVTLRCDPISGHDNLYWYRRVMGKEIKFLLHFVKESKQDESGMPNNRFLAERTGGTYSTLKVQPAELEDSGVYFCASSQTFGNEQYFGPGTRLTVT.

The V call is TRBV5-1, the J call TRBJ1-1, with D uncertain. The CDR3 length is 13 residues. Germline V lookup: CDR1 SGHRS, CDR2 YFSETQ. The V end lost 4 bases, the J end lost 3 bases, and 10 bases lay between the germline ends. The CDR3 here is CASSPAVYTEAFF. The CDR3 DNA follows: TGCGCCAGCAGCCCGGCGGTGTACACTGAAGCTTTCTTT.

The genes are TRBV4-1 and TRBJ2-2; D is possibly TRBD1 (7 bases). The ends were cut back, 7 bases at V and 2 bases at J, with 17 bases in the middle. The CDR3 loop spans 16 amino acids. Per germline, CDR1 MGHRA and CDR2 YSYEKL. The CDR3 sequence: CASTGGTHGNTGELFF. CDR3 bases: TGCGCCAGCACAGGGGGGACACACGGCAACACCGGGGAGCTGTTTTTT.